The 21 T cell receptor beta chains reported below all come from one sample, sequenced in a study of blood T cell repertoires in COVID-19. TCRdb's copy holds only in-frame clones and misses some; the assay was immunoSEQ multiplex PCR. Of about 160,000 clones in the sample, 92% were seen once. Sequenced material: peripheral blood. These receptors were obtained from a man aged 30 to 45 with COVID-19, enrolled during active disease.

This chain links TRBV24-1 with TRBJ2-7, with 8 bases that match TRBD1. Germline trimming cut 4 bases from V and 7 bases from J; bases unmatched to any gene: 11. Germline values: CDR1 KGHDR, CDR2 SFDVKD. The CDR3 runs 15 residues. The CDR3 spells CATSDPGQAHGEQYF. CDR3 DNA: TGTGCCACCAGTGACCCGGGACAGGCCCACGGGGAGCAGTACTTC.

The V call is TRBV19, the J call TRBJ2-2; 7 positions match TRBD1. The trim removed 0 bases at V and 4 bases at J, leaving 8 bases unmatched. Looked up from germline, CDR1 is LNHDA and CDR2 is SQIVND (reference sequence). The CDR3 length is 17 residues. Written as DNA, the CDR3 is TGTGCCAGTAGTATAGATGGTTATGGGACAGCCACCGGGGAGCTGTTTTTT. This codes for CASSIDGYGTATGELFF.

V usage is TRBV6-5 and J usage is TRBJ2-5, with TRBD2 identical over 8 bases. This CDR3 has 14 residues. CDR1 is MNHEY and CDR2 is SVGAGI in the germline V gene. Trimming removed 5 bases from V and 5 bases from J; junction bases left unmatched: 7. CDR3 amino acids: CASSPPGRVETQYF. CDR3 coding DNA: TGTGCCAGCAGTCCTCCCGGGAGGGTTGAGACCCAGTACTTC.

This CDR3 is CASSQLGSVQGSGYTF. The CDR3 nucleotides are TGCGCCAGCAGCCAATTGGGGAGTGTACAGGGGAGCGGCTACACCTTC. The chain employs TRBV4-1 and TRBJ1-2; TRBD1 matches at 7 bases. V shed 2 bases, J shed 8 bases, and the junction held 14 bases outside the gene matches. This CDR3 has 16 amino acids. Germline CDR1 reads MGHRA; CDR2 reads YSYEKL.

V gene TRBV25-1 combines with J gene TRBJ2-7; perhaps TRBD1 as D (6 bases). V dropped 5 bases and J dropped 5 bases, with 13 bases sitting between them. The CDR3 covers 13 residues. CDR1 MGHDK and CDR2 SYGVNS come from the germline V gene. The DNA for the CDR3 is TGTGCCAGCAGTACACAGGGAGTCAACGAGCAGTACTTC. The encoded protein is CASSTQGVNEQYF.

J is TRBJ2-1 and V is TRBV4-3, with D possibly being TRBD2 (5 bases). Germline V gives CDR1 LGHNA, CDR2 YSLEER. Trimming cost V 9 bases and J 2 bases, with 14 bases left between them. This CDR3 comprises 14 residues. The CDR3 DNA reads TGCGCCAGTTCTCCGGGATACCCCTACAATGAGCAGTTCTTC. It encodes CASSPGYPYNEQFF.

The chain carries TRBV11-3 and TRBJ1-1, with 7 bases identical to TRBD1. The CDR3 runs to 15 residues. The junction had 6 bases not matched to a gene; V was cut back by 5 bases and J by 0 bases. Per the germline V gene, CDR1 is SGHNT and CDR2 is YENEEA. The CDR3 spells CASSAGTALNTEAFF. For the CDR3, the DNA is TGTGCCAGCAGCGCCGGGACAGCCTTGAACACTGAAGCTTTCTTT.

V and J are TRBV5-4 and TRBJ1-2; D is possibly TRBD1 (5 bases). Germline lookup yields CDR1 SGHNT and CDR2 YYREEE (reference sequence). The V gene lost 2 bases and the J gene lost 6 bases, with 11 bases spanning the gap. The CDR3 has 13 amino acids. CDR3 region: CASSLARQHGYTF. The DNA for the CDR3 is TGTGCCAGCAGCTTAGCCCGACAGCATGGCTACACCTTC.

This chain links TRBV15 with TRBJ2-7; 7 bases line up with TRBD1. The germline CDR1 and CDR2 sequences are LNHNV and YYDKDF (reference sequence). The CDR3 is 16 residues long. With V trimmed by 1 base and J by 3 bases, 9 bases remained unmatched. The CDR3 bases are TGTGCCACCAGCAGAGTCCGAGGGACAGACTTCTACGAGCAGTACTTC. It yields the protein CATSRVRGTDFYEQYF. Based on the CDR3 plus reference TRBV15 and TRBJ2-7, the full variable domain is DAMVIQNPRYQVTQFGKPVTLSCSQTLNHNVMYWYQQKSSQAPKLLFHYYDKDFNNEADTPDNFQSRRPNTSFCFLDIRSPGLGDTAMYLCATSRVRGTDFYEQYFGPGTRLTVT.

V and J are TRBV4-2 and TRBJ2-1; 8 bases line up with TRBD2. The V segment lost 0 bases and the J segment 3 bases; nucleotides outside the gene matches: 10. The CDR3 has 18 residues. Germline V gene lookup returns CDR1 LGHNA and CDR2 YNFKEQ. CDR3 sequence: CASSQDAAGTSHYNEQFF. The CDR3 nucleotides read TGTGCCAGCAGCCAAGACGCCGCCGGGACTAGTCACTACAATGAGCAGTTCTTC.

The chain is built from TRBV3-1 (or the pseudogene TRBV3-2) and TRBJ2-7; 7 bases match TRBD2. Germline V gene sequence: CDR1 LGHDT, CDR2 YNNKEL (reference sequence). The CDR3 consists of 16 residues. Trimming at V came to 5 bases and at J to 0 bases, leaving 10 bases not matched to a gene. This CDR3 is CASSKRPSGPSYEQYF. In nucleotides, the CDR3 is TGTGCCAGCAGCAAACGACCTAGCGGACCCTCCTACGAGCAGTACTTC.

This chain connects TRBV5-1 to TRBJ1-2; possible D gene TRBD1, 6 bases. V lost 0 bases to trimming and J lost 7 bases, with 10 bases between them. This CDR3 spans 13 amino acids. Germline CDR1 reads SGHRS; CDR2 reads YFSETQ. CDR3 nucleotides: TGCGCCAGCAGCTTGGAGGGGGAACCTGGCTACACCTTC. Translating it yields CASSLEGEPGYTF.

The chain uses TRBV6-5 and TRBJ2-2, with 7 bases identical to TRBD1. Per the germline V gene, CDR1 is MNHEY and CDR2 is SVGAGI. V was clipped by 2 bases and J by 0 bases; unmatched bases: 3. CDR3 length: 16 amino acids. This CDR3 is CASSYTGATNTGELFF. CDR3 DNA: TGTGCCAGCAGTTACACAGGGGCGACGAACACCGGGGAGCTGTTTTTT.

The rearrangement joins TRBV5-1 to TRBJ1-2; maybe TRBD1 (6 bases). Germline V gives CDR1 SGHRS, CDR2 YFSETQ. CDR3 length: 15 amino acids. Trimming took off 5 bases at V and 4 bases at J, with 18 bases between the two ends. The CDR3 DNA reads TGCGCCAGCAGACCGTATCCAGGGGAAATCTATGGCTACACCTTC. It encodes CASRPYPGEIYGYTF.

The rearrangement uses TRBV5-5 and TRBJ1-5, with D unresolved. Germline CDR1 reads SGHKS; CDR2 reads YYEKEE (reference sequence). This CDR3 has 14 residues. The V gene lost 2 bases and the J gene lost 1 base, with 7 bases spanning the gap. CDR3 nucleotides: TGTGCCAGCAGCTTTAGGGAGAGCAATCAGCCCCAGCATTTT. Translated, it gives CASSFRESNQPQHF.

J is TRBJ1-4 and V is TRBV19, with TRBD1 identical over 7 bases. Germline V gene sequence: CDR1 LNHDA, CDR2 SQIVND (reference sequence). The CDR3 sequence is 15 residues long. V was pared by 4 bases and J by 8 bases, with 10 bases of the junction left unmatched. The CDR3 is CASSTLTGITEKLFF. Written as DNA, the CDR3 is TGTGCCAGTAGTACCTTGACAGGGATTACCGAAAAACTGTTTTTT.

The V gene is TRBV3-1 (or the pseudogene TRBV3-2), the J gene TRBJ1-4; no reliable D call. The length of the CDR3 is 13 residues. Germline loops: CDR1 LGHDT, CDR2 YNNKEL (reference sequence). V was pared by 7 bases and J by 3 bases, with 9 bases between. The CDR3 region has the DNA TGTGCCAGCACAGAGGCGGCTAATGAAAAACTGTTTTTT. Translating it yields CASTEAANEKLFF.

The chain employs TRBV5-4 and TRBJ1-2; a possible D gene is TRBD1 (5 bases). The CDR3 contains 13 residues. Germline-derived CDR1 and CDR2 are SGHNT and YYREEE (reference sequence). V lost 4 bases and J lost 4, with 11 bases in between. Written as DNA, the CDR3 is TGTGCCAGCAGCCCCCCAGGGCCCTATGGCTACACCTTC. It codes for CASSPPGPYGYTF.

This rearrangement joins TRBV7-2 to TRBJ1-2; D remains unclear. Trimming left V 1 base short and J 8 bases short, with 14 bases between. The germline V gene has CDR1 SGHTA and CDR2 FQGNSA. The CDR3 sequence is 14 residues long. In nucleotides, the CDR3 is TGTGCCAGCAGCTTAGATACGGGAATCGGGGGCTACACCTTC. This translates into CASSLDTGIGGYTF.

Written as DNA, the CDR3 is TGTGCCAGCAGGGGGCGGAACACTGAAGCTTTCTTT. It is translated as CASRGRNTEAFF. This sequence joins TRBV9 and TRBJ1-1; TRBD1 is a possible D gene (5 bases). V lost 5 bases, J lost 1 base, and 6 bases lay in between. Per germline, CDR1 SGDLS and CDR2 YYNGEE. The CDR3 is 12 amino acids.

The rearrangement uses TRBV9 and TRBJ1-2; D may be TRBD1 (6 bases). Trimming pared 4 bases from V and 4 bases from J, leaving 17 bases between. CDR1 and CDR2 from the germline V gene are SGDLS and YYNGEE. The CDR3 runs 15 residues. Here the CDR3 reads CASSSGGAVGYGYTF. CDR3 DNA: TGTGCCAGCAGCTCTGGGGGGGCGGTCGGCTATGGCTACACCTTC. The full variable domain, rest sourced from reference TRBV9 and TRBJ1-2, is DSGVTQTPKHLITATGQRVTLRCSPRSGDLSVYWYQQSLDQGLQFLIQYYNGEERAKGNILERFSAQQFPDLHSELNLSSLELGDSALYFCASSSGGAVGYGYTFGSGTRLTVV.